This T cell receptor (beta chain) derives from a study of radiotherapy plus CTLA-4 blockade in lung cancer. Study background: Objective response was observed in about 19% of patients, and disease control in about 30%.

Study observations and caveats: In blood, early T cell clone dynamics reportedly predicted response best, together with interferon-beta. TCR clones originating in tumors grew in number in blood after radiotherapy plus ipilimumab.

This clone was seen a single time. What it recognizes is unknown. Between the trimmed V and J ends, which lost 2 bases and 0 bases, there was a span of 14 bases. There are 17 residues in the CDR3. Germline V gene sequence: CDR1 LNHNV, CDR2 YYDKDF (reference sequence). The study gave focal radiation plus ipilimumab CTLA-4 blockade to patients with chemo-refractory metastatic non-small-cell lung cancer. Here immunoSEQ multiplex PCR was the method, and the copy in TCRdb shows in-frame clones only, minus some. The repertoire consists of about 84,000 clones, with roughly 70% occurring once and the leading ten covering around an eighth.

The clonotype was recovered from a human donor with non-small cell lung cancer that progressed on radiotherapy plus ipilimumab. V and J are TRBV15 and TRBJ1-5; D is ambiguous. The specimen comprised peripheral blood, sampled from a patient treated with radiotherapy plus ipilimumab. As DNA, the CDR3 is TGTGCCACCAGCAGAAGGACGGAAGCTTATAGCAATCAGCCCCAGCATTTT. Protein: CATSRRTEAYSNQPQHF.